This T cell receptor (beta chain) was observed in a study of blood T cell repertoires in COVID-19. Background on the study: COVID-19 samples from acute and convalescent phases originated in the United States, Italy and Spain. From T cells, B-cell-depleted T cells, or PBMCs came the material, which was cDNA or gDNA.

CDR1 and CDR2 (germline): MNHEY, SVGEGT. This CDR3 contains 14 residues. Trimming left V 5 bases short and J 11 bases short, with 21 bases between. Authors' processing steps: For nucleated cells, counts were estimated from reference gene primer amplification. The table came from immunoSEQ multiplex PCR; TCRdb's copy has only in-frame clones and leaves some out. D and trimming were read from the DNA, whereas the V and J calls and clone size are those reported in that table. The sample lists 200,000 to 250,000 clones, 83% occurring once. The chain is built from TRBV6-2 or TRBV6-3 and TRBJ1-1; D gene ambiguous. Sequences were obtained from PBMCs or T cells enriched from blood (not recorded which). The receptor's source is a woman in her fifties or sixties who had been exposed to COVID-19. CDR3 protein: CASSVLSGSRWAFF. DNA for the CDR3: TGTGCCAGCAGTGTCCTGTCCGGGAGCCGTTGGGCTTTCTTT.